These 14 T cell receptor beta chains came from one sample sequenced in a study of blood T cell repertoires in COVID-19. Produced via immunoSEQ multiplex PCR; TCRdb's table is partial and in-frame only. This table holds about 210,000 clones, approximately 80% found once. Sequencing was performed on PBMCs or T cells enriched from blood (not recorded which). The receptors derive from a woman aged 45 to 65 with acute COVID-19.

This chain links TRBV19 with TRBJ2-1; unclear D gene. The V end was cut by 5 bases, the J end by 1 base, with 12 bases between. Germline loops: CDR1 LNHDA, CDR2 SQIVND (reference sequence). The CDR3 spans 15 residues. The CDR3 here is CASSPARGSYNEQFF. CDR3 DNA sequence: TGTGCCAGTAGTCCCGCGCGAGGATCCTACAATGAGCAGTTCTTC.

The chain links TRBV18 to TRBJ2-2, with D perhaps TRBD2 (7 bases). CDR3 length: 15 amino acids. The ends were cut back, 3 bases at V and 6 bases at J, with 14 bases in the middle. The germline V gene encodes CDR1 KGHSH and CDR2 LQKENI. The CDR3 reads CASSPGRRGPGELFF. In nucleotides, the CDR3 is TGTGCCAGCTCACCCGGACGGCGGGGGCCCGGGGAGCTGTTTTTT.

The chain links TRBV29-1 to TRBJ1-1; the D is unclear. Germline loops: CDR1 SQVTM, CDR2 ANQGSEA. This CDR3 comprises 12 residues. V lost 4 bases and J lost 1, with 7 bases in between. CDR3 bases: TGCAGCGTTGCAAACGGGAACACTGAAGCTTTCTTT. Encoded protein: CSVANGNTEAFF.

This clone was seen a few times. This same CDR3 is encoded by further DNA sequences in the sample. The J gene is TRBJ1-2, the V gene TRBV5-4, with 7 bases aligning to TRBD1. Trimming at V came to 4 bases and at J to 3 bases, leaving 3 bases not matched to a gene. The CDR3 sequence is 13 residues long. Germline V CDR1 and CDR2: SGHNT, YYREEE (reference sequence). The chain's CDR3 is CASSLGQDYGYTF. In DNA, the CDR3 is TGTGCCAGCAGCCTCGGACAGGACTATGGCTACACCTTC.

V is TRBV6-2 or TRBV6-3 and J is TRBJ2-5; TRBD1 aligns across 7 bases. Germline CDR1 MNHEY, CDR2 SVGEGT. V was clipped by 4 bases and J by 6 bases; unmatched bases: 5. This CDR3 contains 13 residues. CDR3 DNA: TGTGCCAGCAGTTCACAGGGGATCAAGACCCAGTACTTC. This encodes CASSSQGIKTQYF.

The gene calls are TRBV28 and TRBJ2-4, with D possibly being TRBD1 (6 bases). Trimming removed 7 bases from V and 7 bases from J, with 14 bases in between. Per the germline V gene, CDR1 is MDHEN and CDR2 is SYDVKM. There are 13 residues in the CDR3. CDR3 region: CASTRGGMNIQYF. CDR3 nucleotide sequence: TGTGCCAGCACCCGTGGGGGCATGAACATTCAGTACTTC.

V and J are TRBV12-3 or TRBV12-4 and TRBJ1-5; 8 nucleotides agree with TRBD1. The CDR3 is made up of 13 amino acids. V was clipped by 8 bases and J by 7 bases; unmatched bases: 7. CDR3 bases: TGTGCCAGCGGGGGACAGGAGGGCCAGCCCCAGCATTTT. It translates to CASGGQEGQPQHF.

The chain combines TRBV2 with TRBJ1-2; D remains unclear. Germline CDR1 SNHLY, CDR2 FYNNEI. Trimming removed 6 bases at V and 6 bases at J, with 8 bases between. The CDR3 sequence is 11 residues long. CDR3 protein: CASRLSHGYTF. For the CDR3, the DNA is TGTGCCAGCAGGTTAAGCCATGGCTACACCTTC.

This clone was observed at least ten times. V and J are TRBV18 and TRBJ2-7; D is uncertain. The CDR3 runs 13 residues. V gave up 6 bases and J gave up 2 bases, with 11 bases separating them. Germline V gives CDR1 KGHSH, CDR2 LQKENI. The CDR3 loop is CASSQQLTYEQYF. The CDR3 DNA follows: TGTGCCAGCTCCCAACAGTTAACCTACGAGCAGTACTTC.

The V gene is TRBV2, the J gene TRBJ1-6; TRBD1 might be the D (5 bases). Germline V gene sequence: CDR1 SNHLY, CDR2 FYNNEI. The CDR3 extends over 14 amino acids. Trimming cost V 7 bases and J 10 bases, with 17 bases left between them. CDR3 nucleotide sequence: TGTGCCAGCAAGTATGGGGACGCGGGATCACCCCTCCACTTT. This sequence encodes CASKYGDAGSPLHF.

V and J are TRBV10-3 and TRBJ2-7, with 9 bases fitting TRBD1. This CDR3 has 14 residues. V lost 3 bases, J lost 2 bases, and 2 bases stayed unmatched. Germline lookup yields CDR1 ENHRY and CDR2 SYGVKD. CDR3: CAISDGTGTYEQYF. The CDR3 DNA sequence: TGTGCCATCAGTGACGGGACAGGGACCTACGAGCAGTACTTC.

The CDR3 sequence is CAWSVGGNDSNQPQHF. CDR3 nucleotides: TGTGCCTGGAGTGTAGGAGGGAACGATAGCAATCAGCCCCAGCATTTT. The chain uses TRBV30 and TRBJ1-5; D gene unclear. The germline gives CDR1 GTSNPN, CDR2 SVGIG (reference sequence). This CDR3 is built from 16 residues. Between the trimmed V and J ends, which lost 0 bases and 0 bases, there was a span of 12 bases.

V gene TRBV7-2 combines with J gene TRBJ2-1, with TRBD2 identical over 7 bases. J was trimmed by 0 bases and V by 2 bases; bases with no gene match: 4. Germline assignment: CDR1 SGHTA and CDR2 FQGNSA. The CDR3 has 16 amino acids. The CDR3 DNA follows: TGTGCCAGCAGCTTACTGGGGGGGAGCTCCTACAATGAGCAGTTCTTC. Translated, it gives CASSLLGGSSYNEQFF.

The rearrangement joins TRBV20-1 to TRBJ1-6; 7 nucleotides agree with TRBD1. Germline CDR1 DFQATT, CDR2 SNEGSKA (reference sequence). The CDR3 runs 15 residues. J gave up 8 bases and V 3 bases, and 10 bases lay outside the gene matches. This CDR3 is CSASPGGRLDSPLHF. CDR3 sequence (DNA): TGCAGTGCTAGTCCAGGGGGGCGACTTGATTCACCCCTCCACTTT.